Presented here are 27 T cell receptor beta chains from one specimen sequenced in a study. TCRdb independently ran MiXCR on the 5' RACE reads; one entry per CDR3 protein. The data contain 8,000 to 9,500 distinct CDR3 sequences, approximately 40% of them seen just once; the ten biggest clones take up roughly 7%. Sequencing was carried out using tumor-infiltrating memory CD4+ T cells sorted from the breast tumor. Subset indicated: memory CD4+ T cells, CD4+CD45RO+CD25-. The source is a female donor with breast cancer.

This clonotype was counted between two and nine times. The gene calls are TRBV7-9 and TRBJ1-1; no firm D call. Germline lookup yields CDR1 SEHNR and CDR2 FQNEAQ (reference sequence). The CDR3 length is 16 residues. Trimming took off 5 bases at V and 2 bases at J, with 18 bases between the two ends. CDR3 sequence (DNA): TGTGCCAGCAGCACCAGAGGAGGAAACTCCAACACTGAAGCTTTCTTT. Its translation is CASSTRGGNSNTEAFF.

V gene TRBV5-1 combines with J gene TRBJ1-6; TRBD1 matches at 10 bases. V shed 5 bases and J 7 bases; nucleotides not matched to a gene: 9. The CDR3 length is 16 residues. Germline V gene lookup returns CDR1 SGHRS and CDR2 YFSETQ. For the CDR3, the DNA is TGCGCCAGCAGACAAACACCGGGACAGGGGAATTCACCCCTCCACTTT. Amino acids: CASRQTPGQGNSPLHF.

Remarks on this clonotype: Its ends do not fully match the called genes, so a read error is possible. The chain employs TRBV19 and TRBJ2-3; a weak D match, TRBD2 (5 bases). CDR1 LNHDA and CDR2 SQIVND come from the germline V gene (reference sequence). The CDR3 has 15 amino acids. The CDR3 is CASSIRRARTDTQYF. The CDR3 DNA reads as TGTGCCAGCAGTATCCGGCGGGCGCGGACAGATACGCAGTATTTT.

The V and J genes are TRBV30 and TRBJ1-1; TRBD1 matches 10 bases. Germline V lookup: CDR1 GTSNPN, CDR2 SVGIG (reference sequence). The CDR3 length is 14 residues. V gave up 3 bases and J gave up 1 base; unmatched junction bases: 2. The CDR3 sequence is CAWSRQGANTEAFF. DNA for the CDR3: TGTGCCTGGAGCAGACAGGGGGCGAACACTGAAGCTTTCTTT.

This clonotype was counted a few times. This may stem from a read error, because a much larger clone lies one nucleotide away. The CDR3 here is CASSLAYIRGFSDTQYF. The CDR3 region has the DNA TGTGCCAGCAGCTTAGCGTATATACGGGGGTTTTCAGATACGCAGTATTTT. The chain joins TRBV7-2 to TRBJ2-3; maybe TRBD2 (6 bases). Trimming pared 0 bases from V and 4 bases from J, leaving 17 bases between. The germline gives CDR1 SGHTA, CDR2 FQGNSA. The CDR3 spans 17 residues.

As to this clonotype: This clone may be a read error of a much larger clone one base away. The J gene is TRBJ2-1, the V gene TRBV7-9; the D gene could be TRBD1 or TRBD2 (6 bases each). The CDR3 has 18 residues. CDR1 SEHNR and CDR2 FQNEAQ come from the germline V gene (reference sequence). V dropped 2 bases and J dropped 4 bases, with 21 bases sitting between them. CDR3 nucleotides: TGTGCCAGCAGCTTACCCCGACGACTAGAGGGGGAGTACAATGAGCAGTTCTTC. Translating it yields CASSLPRRLEGEYNEQFF.

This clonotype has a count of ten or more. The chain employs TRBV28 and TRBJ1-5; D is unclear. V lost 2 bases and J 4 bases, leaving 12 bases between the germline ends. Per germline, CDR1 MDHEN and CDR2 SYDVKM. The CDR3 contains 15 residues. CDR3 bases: TGTGCCAGCAGTTTAATGGGGAGGATTAATCAGCCCCAGCATTTT. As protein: CASSLMGRINQPQHF.

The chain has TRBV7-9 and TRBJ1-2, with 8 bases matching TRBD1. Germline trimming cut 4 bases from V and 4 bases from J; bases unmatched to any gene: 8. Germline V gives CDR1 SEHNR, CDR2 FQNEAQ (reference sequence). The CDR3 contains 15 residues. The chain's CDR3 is CASSSGTGGTYGYTF. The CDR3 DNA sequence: TGTGCCAGCAGCTCCGGGACAGGAGGAACCTATGGCTACACCTTC. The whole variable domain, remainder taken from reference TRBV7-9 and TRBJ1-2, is DTGVSQNPRHKITKRGQNVTFRCDPISEHNRLYWYRQTLGQGPEFLTYFQNEAQLEKSRLLSDRFSAERPKGSFSTLEIQRTEQGDSAMYLCASSSGTGGTYGYTFGSGTRLTVV.

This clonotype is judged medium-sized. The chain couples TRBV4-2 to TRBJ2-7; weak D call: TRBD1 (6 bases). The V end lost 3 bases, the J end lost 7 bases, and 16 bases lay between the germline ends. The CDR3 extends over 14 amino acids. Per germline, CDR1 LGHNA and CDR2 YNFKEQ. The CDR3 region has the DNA TGTGCCAGCAGCCACGATAACAGGGTAGGGGAGCAGTACTTC. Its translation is CASSHDNRVGEQYF.

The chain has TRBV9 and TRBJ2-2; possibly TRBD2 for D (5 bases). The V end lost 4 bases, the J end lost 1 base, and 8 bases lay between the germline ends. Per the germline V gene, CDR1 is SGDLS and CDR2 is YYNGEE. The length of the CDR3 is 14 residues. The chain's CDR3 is CASSRGGNTGELFF. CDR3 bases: TGTGCCAGCAGCCGCGGAGGGAACACCGGGGAGCTGTTTTTT.

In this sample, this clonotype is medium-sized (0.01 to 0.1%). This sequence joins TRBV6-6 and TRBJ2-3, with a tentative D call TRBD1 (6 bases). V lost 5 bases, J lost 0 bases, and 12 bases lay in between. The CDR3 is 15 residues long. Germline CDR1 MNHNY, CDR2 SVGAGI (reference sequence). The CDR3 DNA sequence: TGTGCCAGCAGTGACACAGGGTTAAGCACAGATACGCAGTATTTT. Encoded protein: CASSDTGLSTDTQYF.

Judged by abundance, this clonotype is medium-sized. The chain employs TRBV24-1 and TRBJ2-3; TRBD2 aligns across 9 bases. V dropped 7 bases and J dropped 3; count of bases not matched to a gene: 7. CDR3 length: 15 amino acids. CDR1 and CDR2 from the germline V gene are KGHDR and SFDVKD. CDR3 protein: CATSQPGLATDTQYF. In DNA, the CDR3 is TGTGCCACCAGCCAACCGGGACTAGCTACAGATACGCAGTATTTT.

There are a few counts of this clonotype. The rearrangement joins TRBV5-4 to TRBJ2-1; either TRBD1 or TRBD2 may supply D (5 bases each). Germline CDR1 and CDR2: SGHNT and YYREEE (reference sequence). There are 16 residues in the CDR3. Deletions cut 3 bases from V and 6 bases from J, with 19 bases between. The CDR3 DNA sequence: TGTGCCAGCAGCTCGTCAGACAGATATCGGGGCAATGAGCAGTTCTTC. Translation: CASSSSDRYRGNEQFF.

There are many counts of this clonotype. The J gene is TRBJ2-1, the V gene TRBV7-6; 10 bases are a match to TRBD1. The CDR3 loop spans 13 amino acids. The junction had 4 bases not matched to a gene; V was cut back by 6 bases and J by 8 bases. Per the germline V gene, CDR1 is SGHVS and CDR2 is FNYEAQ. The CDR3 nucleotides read TGTGCCAGCAGACCGACAGGGGGCTATGAGCAGTTCTTC. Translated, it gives CASRPTGGYEQFF.

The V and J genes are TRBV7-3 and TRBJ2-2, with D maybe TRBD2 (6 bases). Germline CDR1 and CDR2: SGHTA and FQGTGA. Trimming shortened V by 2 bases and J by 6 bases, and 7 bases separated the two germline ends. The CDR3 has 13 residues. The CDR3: CASSLGEAGELFF. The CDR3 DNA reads TGTGCCAGCAGCTTAGGGGAGGCCGGGGAGCTGTTTTTT.

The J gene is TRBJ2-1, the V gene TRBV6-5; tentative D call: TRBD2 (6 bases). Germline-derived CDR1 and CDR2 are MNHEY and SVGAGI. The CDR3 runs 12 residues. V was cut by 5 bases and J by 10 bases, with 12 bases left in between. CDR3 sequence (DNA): TGTGCCAGCAGTCGCGCTAGCGACGAGCAGTTCTTC. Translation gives CASSRASDEQFF.

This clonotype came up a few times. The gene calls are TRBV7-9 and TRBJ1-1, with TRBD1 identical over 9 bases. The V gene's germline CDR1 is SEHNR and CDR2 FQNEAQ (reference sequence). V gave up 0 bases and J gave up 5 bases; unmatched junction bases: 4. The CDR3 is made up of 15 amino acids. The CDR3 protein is CASSLAGTGLTEAFF. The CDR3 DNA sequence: TGTGCCAGCAGCTTAGCCGGGACAGGGCTGACTGAAGCTTTCTTT.

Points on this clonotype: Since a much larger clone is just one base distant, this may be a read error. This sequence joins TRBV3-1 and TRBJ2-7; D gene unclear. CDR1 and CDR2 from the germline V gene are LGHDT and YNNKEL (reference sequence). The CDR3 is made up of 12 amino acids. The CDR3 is CTSSHASYEQYF. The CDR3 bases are TGTACCAGCAGCCACGCCTCCTACGAGCAGTACTTC.

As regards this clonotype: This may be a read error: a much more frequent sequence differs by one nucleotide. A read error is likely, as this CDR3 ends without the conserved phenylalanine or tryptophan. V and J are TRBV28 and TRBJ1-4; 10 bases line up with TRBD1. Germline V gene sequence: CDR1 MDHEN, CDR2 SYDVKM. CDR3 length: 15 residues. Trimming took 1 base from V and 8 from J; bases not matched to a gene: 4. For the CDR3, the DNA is TGTGCCAGCAGTTTATCCGGGACAGGGGTGGAAAAACTGTTTCTT. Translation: CASSLSGTGVEKLFL.

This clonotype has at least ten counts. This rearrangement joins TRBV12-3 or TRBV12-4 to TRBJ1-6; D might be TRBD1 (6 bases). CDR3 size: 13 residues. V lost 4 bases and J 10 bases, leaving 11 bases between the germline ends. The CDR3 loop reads CASSSGARSPLHF. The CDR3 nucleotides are TGTGCCAGCAGTTCAGGGGCGCGGTCACCCCTCCACTTT.

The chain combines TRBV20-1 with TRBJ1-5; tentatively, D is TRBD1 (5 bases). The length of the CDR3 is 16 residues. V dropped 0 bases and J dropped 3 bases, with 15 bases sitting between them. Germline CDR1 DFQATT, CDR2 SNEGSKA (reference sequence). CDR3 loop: CSARDSPDSPNQPQHF. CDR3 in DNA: TGCAGTGCTAGAGATAGTCCCGACAGTCCCAATCAGCCCCAGCATTTT.

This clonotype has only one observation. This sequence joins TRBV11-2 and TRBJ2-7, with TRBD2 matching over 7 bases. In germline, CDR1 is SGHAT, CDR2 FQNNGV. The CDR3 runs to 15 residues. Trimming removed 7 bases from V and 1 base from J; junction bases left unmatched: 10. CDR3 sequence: CASTVGGVPSYEQYF. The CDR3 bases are TGTGCCAGCACTGTGGGAGGGGTCCCTTCCTACGAGCAGTACTTC. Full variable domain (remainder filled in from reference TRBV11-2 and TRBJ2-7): EAGVAQSPRYKIIEKRQSVAFWCNPISGHATLYWYQQILGQGPKLLIQFQNNGVVDDSQLPKDRFSAERLKGVDSTLKIQPAKLEDSAVYLCASTVGGVPSYEQYFGPGTRLTVT.

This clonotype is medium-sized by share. The CDR3 is CSAKGQAYNEQFF. The CDR3 DNA reads TGCAGTGCAAAGGGACAGGCGTACAATGAGCAGTTCTTC. V gene TRBV20-1 combines with J gene TRBJ2-1; the match to TRBD1 covers 8 bases. Germline V gives CDR1 DFQATT, CDR2 SNEGSKA (reference sequence). This CDR3 is 13 amino acids long. V was pared by 6 bases and J by 4 bases, with 5 bases of the junction left unmatched.

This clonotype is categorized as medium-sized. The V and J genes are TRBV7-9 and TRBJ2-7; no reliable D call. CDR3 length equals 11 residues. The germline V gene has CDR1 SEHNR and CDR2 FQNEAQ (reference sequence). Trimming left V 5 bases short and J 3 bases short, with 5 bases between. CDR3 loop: CASSPIYEQYF. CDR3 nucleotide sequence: TGTGCCAGCAGCCCCATCTACGAGCAGTACTTC.

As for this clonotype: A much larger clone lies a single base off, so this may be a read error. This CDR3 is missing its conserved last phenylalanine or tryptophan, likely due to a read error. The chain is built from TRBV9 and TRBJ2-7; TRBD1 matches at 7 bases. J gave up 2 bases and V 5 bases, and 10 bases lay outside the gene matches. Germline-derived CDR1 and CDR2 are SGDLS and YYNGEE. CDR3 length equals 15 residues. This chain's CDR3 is CASSRTGTATYEQYL. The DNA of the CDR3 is TGTGCCAGCAGTCGTACCGGGACAGCCACCTACGAGCAGTACCTC.

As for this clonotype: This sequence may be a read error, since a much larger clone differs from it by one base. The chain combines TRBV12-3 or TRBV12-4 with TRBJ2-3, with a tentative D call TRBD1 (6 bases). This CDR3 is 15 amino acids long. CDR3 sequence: CASRRTEFGTGTQYF. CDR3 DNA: TGTGCCAGCAGACGGACAGAGTTCGGCACAGGTACGCAGTATTTT.

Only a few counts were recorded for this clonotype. This chain's CDR3 is CASSLEATRESRAFF. The CDR3 nucleotides read TGTGCCAGCAGCTTAGAGGCTACCAGGGAGAGCCGAGCTTTCTTT. The rearrangement uses TRBV7-9 and TRBJ1-1; TRBD1 might be the D (5 bases). The germline CDR1 and CDR2 sequences are SEHNR and FQNEAQ (reference sequence). The V gene lost 1 base and the J gene lost 10 bases, with 19 bases spanning the gap. The CDR3 length is 15 residues.